Listed here are 18 T cell receptor beta chains from one sample, sequenced in a study of blood T cells in healthy people across ages. With a J-beta primer mix and a sample-barcoded 5' primer, a second PCR ran 7 to 11 cycles. TCRdb called the 5' RACE reads again in MiXCR, with one record for every CDR3 protein. The sample yields about 650,000 distinct CDR3 sequences, roughly 32% seen once. The sample comprised blood. These receptor sequences come from a woman older than 75 in good health.

This clonotype came up many times. The chain uses TRBV29-1 and TRBJ2-5, with D possibly matching TRBD1 (6 bases). V was cut by 4 bases and J by 5 bases, with 14 bases left in between. Per the germline V gene, CDR1 is SQVTM and CDR2 is ANQGSEA. The CDR3 loop spans 13 amino acids. For the CDR3, the DNA is TGCAGCGTTGGGATAGGGGGTCAGGAGACCCAGTACTTC. Its protein product is CSVGIGGQETQYF.

The rearrangement links TRBV7-9 to TRBJ1-3, with D possibly being TRBD1 (5 bases). Trimming took 3 bases from V and 9 from J, leaving 18 bases between them. The CDR3 is made up of 15 amino acids. Germline CDR1 is SEHNR and CDR2 is FQNEAQ (reference sequence). DNA of the CDR3: TGTGCCAGCAGCTTCGGGACTCTAGGTGGAGCCACCATATATTTT. Translating gives CASSFGTLGGATIYF.

This clonotype was recorded at least ten times. This sequence joins TRBV7-2 and TRBJ2-7; tentatively, D is TRBD2 (5 bases). Germline V gene sequence: CDR1 SGHTA, CDR2 FQGNSA. This CDR3 has 15 amino acids. V gave up 2 bases and J gave up 0 bases, with 11 bases separating them. The CDR3 protein is CASSLPPGVSYEQYF. The CDR3 DNA sequence: TGTGCCAGCAGCTTACCGCCCGGGGTCTCCTACGAGCAGTACTTC.

On this clonotype: A read error may account for a junction end that differs from germline. The gene calls are TRBV7-9 and TRBJ1-2; the D is unclear. The CDR3 is 12 residues long. CDR1 is SEHNR and CDR2 is FQNEAQ in the germline V gene (reference sequence). CDR3 DNA sequence: TGTGCCAGCAGCGAGGTTTCCTATGACTACACCTTC. This translates into CASSEVSYDYTF.

The chain joins TRBV11-2 to TRBJ2-7, with TRBD1 matching over 7 bases. Per germline, CDR1 SGHAT and CDR2 FQNNGV. The CDR3 contains 13 residues. The V and J ends lost 4 bases and 6 bases, in that order; junction bases with no gene match: 6. CDR3 loop: CASSSDRVREQYF. The CDR3 DNA is TGTGCCAGCAGCTCAGACAGGGTCCGCGAGCAGTACTTC.

This chain links TRBV15 with TRBJ2-2; 10 bases are a match to TRBD1. Germline trimming cut 2 bases from V and 5 bases from J; bases unmatched to any gene: 5. This CDR3 has 16 amino acids. Germline assignment: CDR1 LNHNV and CDR2 YYDKDF (reference sequence). The CDR3 region has the DNA TGTGCCACCAGCAGACGGACAGGGGGTTTAACCGGGGAGCTGTTTTTT. Translation: CATSRRTGGLTGELFF.

This clonotype showed up many times. The junction shows a germline mismatch at one end, possibly a read error. CDR3 in amino acids: CTSSYAPGGKNIQYF. Here the CDR3 DNA reads TGTACCAGCAGTTACGCCCCCGGGGGTAAAAACATTCAGTACTTC. The chain recombines TRBV6-5 with TRBJ2-4; tentatively, D is TRBD2 (6 bases). Germline V gene lookup returns CDR1 MNHEY and CDR2 SVGAGI. This CDR3 region has 15 residues.

Comments on this clonotype: A much larger clone lies a single base off, so this may be a read error. The chain employs TRBV7-2 and TRBJ2-5; D possibly matches TRBD1 or TRBD2 (5 bases each). The CDR3 is made up of 13 amino acids. V was pared by 1 base and J by 11 bases, with 14 bases between. Germline CDR1 and CDR2: SGHTA and FQGNSA. CDR3 residues: CASSLVASREQYF. The CDR3 DNA follows: TGTGCCAGCAGCTTAGTCGCCTCCAGGGAGCAGTACTTC. The full variable domain, with the rest looked up from reference TRBV7-2 and TRBJ2-5, is GAGVSQSPSNKVTEKGKDVELRCDPISGHTALYWYRQSLGQGLEFLIYFQGNSAPDKSGLPSDRFSAERTGGSVSTLTIQRTQQEDSAVYLCASSLVASREQYFGPGTRLLVL.

The sample holds a few counts of this clonotype. The J gene is TRBJ2-5, the V gene TRBV5-1; D possibly uses TRBD1 or TRBD2 (5 bases each). Trimming took off 4 bases at V and 0 bases at J, with 10 bases between the two ends. The CDR3 is 14 residues long. Per germline, CDR1 SGHRS and CDR2 YFSETQ. CDR3 sequence (DNA): TGCGCCAGCAGCCAAGGGACGGACCAAGAGACCCAGTACTTC. Translation gives CASSQGTDQETQYF.

The genes are TRBV5-1 and TRBJ1-1; 9 nucleotides agree with TRBD1. This CDR3 region has 17 residues. V lost 2 bases, J lost 7 bases, and 15 bases stayed unmatched. CDR1 and CDR2 from the germline V gene are SGHRS and YFSETQ. CDR3 nucleotide sequence: TGCGCCAGCAGCTTAGCGGTCTTAGGACAGGGGAGTGGTGAAGCTTTCTTT. It is translated as CASSLAVLGQGSGEAFF.

J is TRBJ2-7 and V is TRBV20-1, with TRBD1 as a possible D gene (5 bases). CDR3 length equals 14 residues. Trimming stripped 1 base from V and 2 bases from J, with 12 bases between. Per germline, CDR1 DFQATT and CDR2 SNEGSKA (reference sequence). The CDR3: CSARVAGPPYEQYF. CDR3 sequence (DNA): TGCAGTGCTAGAGTTGCAGGGCCACCCTACGAGCAGTACTTC.

On this clonotype: Given a much more abundant clone one base away, this may be a read error. The chain has TRBV20-1 and TRBJ1-2; TRBD1 might be the D (6 bases). This CDR3 has 15 residues. V lost 2 bases and J 10 bases, leaving 23 bases between the germline ends. Germline values: CDR1 DFQATT, CDR2 SNEGSKA (reference sequence). The CDR3 sequence is CSARLQGPGDGDYTF. The CDR3 region has the DNA TGCAGTGCTAGATTACAGGGTCCAGGGGACGGTGACTACACCTTC.

The chain is built from TRBV9 and TRBJ2-1; D gene uncertain. The germline V gene has CDR1 SGDLS and CDR2 YYNGEE. V lost 3 bases, J lost 8 bases, and 15 bases lay in between. The CDR3 sequence is 14 residues long. The CDR3 coding sequence is TGTGCCAGCAGCGGGCGTAAGGCCATGGATGAGCAGTTCTTC. Amino acid sequence: CASSGRKAMDEQFF.

This clonotype was found a few times. V and J are TRBV12-3 or TRBV12-4 and TRBJ2-2, with TRBD2 identical over 7 bases. The V gene end was trimmed by 2 bases and the J gene end by 7 bases; junction bases not matched to a gene: 10. The CDR3 sequence is 16 residues long. This CDR3 is CASSLKGLGGGGELFF. DNA for the CDR3: TGTGCCAGCAGTTTAAAAGGACTAGGAGGAGGCGGGGAGCTGTTTTTT.

The sample holds many counts of this clonotype. The chain recombines TRBV20-1 with TRBJ2-1; 8 nucleotides line up with TRBD2. The CDR3 has 15 residues. Germline V gene data show CDR1 as DFQATT and CDR2 as SNEGSKA (reference sequence). V shed 4 bases, J shed 0 bases, and the junction held 5 bases outside the gene matches. As DNA, the CDR3 is TGCAGTGCTACAGCGGGGGAGAGCTCCTACAATGAGCAGTTCTTC. This codes for CSATAGESSYNEQFF.

This clonotype was picked up a small number of times. A much larger clone differs from this one at a single base, so this may be a read error. The gene calls are TRBV5-6 and TRBJ2-5, with D perhaps TRBD2 (6 bases). Trimming left V 0 bases short and J 5 bases short, with 14 bases between. Germline V CDR1 and CDR2: SGHDT, YYEEEE. The CDR3 is 15 amino acids. The CDR3 DNA reads as TGTGCCAGCAGCTTGGAAGGGGTCGGGAGCGAGACCCAGTACTTC. This gives the protein CASSLEGVGSETQYF.

This clonotype was seen only a few times. This chain joins TRBV7-2 and TRBJ2-2; D gene ambiguous. The CDR3 consists of 16 residues. Per the germline V gene, CDR1 is SGHTA and CDR2 is FQGNSA. Trimming removed 1 base from V and 6 bases from J, with 15 bases in between. The DNA of the CDR3 is TGTGCCAGCAGCTTAGTTGAGACTGTACCGGCCGGGGAGCTGTTTTTT. It encodes CASSLVETVPAGELFF.

At least ten counts were recorded for this clonotype. The chain combines TRBV7-6 with TRBJ2-7; 7 nucleotides align to TRBD1. Germline lookup yields CDR1 SGHVS and CDR2 FNYEAQ. V lost 5 bases to trimming and J lost 0 bases; unmatched junction nucleotides: 4. The CDR3 sequence is 14 residues long. The CDR3 reads CASSVTGNSYEQYF. The CDR3 DNA sequence: TGTGCCAGCAGCGTGACAGGGAACTCCTACGAGCAGTACTTC.